These 21 T cell receptor beta chains came from one sample sequenced in a study of T cell repertoires in cytomegalovirus infection. TCRdb re-called the reads through MiXCR, storing one row per CDR3 protein. The sample holds around 450,000 distinct CDR3 sequences, roughly 31% seen once. The sequencing sample was made of PBMCs. All receptors come from a human donor in good health (CMV status not recorded). Some clones in this sample may be carry-over from other donors' samples.

The rearrangement joins TRBV15 to TRBJ2-3; TRBD2 matches at 8 bases. CDR1 and CDR2 (germline): LNHNV, YYDKDF (reference sequence). This CDR3 has 15 residues. After removal of 5 bases from V and 3 bases from J, the junction contained 7 bases not matched to a gene. CDR3 protein: CATSASGGVTDTQYF. The CDR3, as DNA: TGTGCCACCAGCGCGAGCGGGGGCGTTACAGATACGCAGTATTTT.

The chain employs TRBV6-2 or TRBV6-3 and TRBJ1-1; D is undetermined. This CDR3 is 15 amino acids long. V lost 0 bases, J lost 2 bases, and 10 bases lay in between. Germline lookup yields CDR1 MNHEY and CDR2 SVGEGT. CDR3 residues: CASSYSGKSNTEAFF. In nucleotides, the CDR3 is TGTGCCAGCAGTTACTCGGGGAAAAGTAACACTGAAGCTTTCTTT.

The chain employs TRBV15 and TRBJ1-1; D gene uncertain. This CDR3 contains 15 residues. Trimming took 0 bases from V and 4 from J, leaving 12 bases between them. CDR1 LNHNV and CDR2 YYDKDF come from the germline V gene (reference sequence). The CDR3 region is CATSRDRSLCTEAFF. The CDR3 region has the DNA TGTGCCACCAGCAGAGACCGCAGCTTGTGCACTGAAGCTTTCTTT.

Points on this clonotype: A read error may be the cause here, since a much bigger clone is one base away. The chain combines TRBV7-6 with TRBJ2-2; TRBD2 is a possible D gene (5 bases). The CDR3 contains 12 residues. Germline V gene data show CDR1 as SGHVS and CDR2 as FNYEAQ. The CDR3 sequence is CASTGNTGDLFF. Here the CDR3 DNA reads TGTGCCAGCACCGGGAACACCGGGGATCTGTTTTTT.

The chain recombines TRBV7-2 with TRBJ1-5, with D possibly being TRBD1 (5 bases). V was pared by 2 bases and J by 4 bases, with 9 bases between. Looked up from germline, CDR1 is SGHTA and CDR2 is FQGNSA. The CDR3 length is 14 residues. The CDR3 protein is CASSLHGGNQPQHF. Here the CDR3 DNA reads TGTGCCAGCAGCTTACACGGGGGAAATCAGCCCCAGCATTTT.

Details on this clonotype: Given a much more abundant clone one base away, this may be a read error. The rearrangement links TRBV11-1 to TRBJ2-5; 7 bases are a match to TRBD1. The CDR3 is 16 residues long. Germline-derived CDR1 and CDR2 are SGHAT and FQDESV (reference sequence). With V trimmed by 5 bases and J by 6 bases, 15 bases remained unmatched. The CDR3 protein is CASSQEDSLRGKTQYF. CDR3 bases: TGTGCCAGCAGCCAAGAGGACAGTCTCAGGGGGAAGACCCAGTACTTC.

This clonotype has a handful of counts. With a much larger clone just one base away, this may be a read error. The gene calls are TRBV7-9 and TRBJ2-2, with D possibly TRBD1 on 6 matching bases. The CDR3 is made up of 17 amino acids. Germline CDR1 is SEHNR and CDR2 is FQNEAQ (reference sequence). The V and J ends lost 6 bases and 5 bases respectively, with 22 bases between them. The CDR3: CASSSRADRWWTGELFF. The CDR3 DNA sequence: TGTGCCAGCAGTTCAAGGGCTGACAGGTGGTGGACCGGGGAGCTGTTTTTT.

This clonotype has just one count. The J gene is TRBJ1-6, the V gene TRBV15; D gene uncertain. Germline V gene data show CDR1 as LNHNV and CDR2 as YYDKDF (reference sequence). The ends were cut back, 3 bases at V and 7 bases at J, with 7 bases in the middle. The CDR3 runs 13 residues. In DNA, the CDR3 is TGTGCCACCAGCAGCCTGCAGAATTCACCCCTCCACTTT. Translation: CATSSLQNSPLHF.

The chain uses TRBV6-2 or TRBV6-3 and TRBJ2-2, with D tentatively TRBD1 (6 bases). This CDR3 is built from 15 residues. CDR1 is MNHEY and CDR2 is SVGEGT in the germline V gene. Trimming cost V 5 bases and J 4 bases, with 14 bases left between them. The DNA of the CDR3 is TGTGCCAGCAGTCTACAGGGTCTGGTCACCGGGGAGCTGTTTTTT. Protein product: CASSLQGLVTGELFF.

This clonotype came up a few times. The V and J genes are TRBV18 and TRBJ1-2; the D is unclear. Germline CDR1 KGHSH, CDR2 LQKENI. The CDR3 covers 14 residues. V was cut by 3 bases and J by 3 bases, with 11 bases left in between. The CDR3 protein is CASSPRLEDYGYTF. The DNA for the CDR3 is TGTGCCAGCTCACCCCGTTTAGAGGACTATGGCTACACCTTC.

This sequence joins TRBV7-8 and TRBJ1-4, with D perhaps TRBD1 (5 bases). The V end lost 10 bases, the J end lost 5 bases, and 11 bases lay between the germline ends. CDR1 and CDR2 from the germline V gene are SGHVS and FQNEAQ. The CDR3 contains 12 residues. The CDR3 spells CAMGDFNEKLFF. CDR3 sequence (DNA): TGTGCCATGGGGGATTTCAATGAAAAACTGTTTTTT.

This clonotype came up a few times. The chain couples TRBV24-1 to TRBJ2-6; 9 bases match TRBD1. The CDR3 is 21 residues long. V dropped 5 bases and J dropped 2; count of bases not matched to a gene: 18. Germline values: CDR1 KGHDR, CDR2 SFDVKD. The CDR3 loop reads CATSGPRRTGTGTTGANVLTF. The CDR3 nucleotides are TGTGCCACCAGTGGACCCAGGCGCACCGGGACAGGGACTACTGGGGCCAACGTCCTGACTTTC.

In this sample, this clonotype turned up many times. The chain uses TRBV7-2 and TRBJ2-1; no clear D. The CDR3 contains 15 residues. Germline CDR1 reads SGHTA; CDR2 reads FQGNSA. V was pared by 1 base and J by 1 base, with 8 bases between. CDR3 sequence: CASSLVTVSYNEQFF. The CDR3 DNA reads TGTGCCAGCAGCTTAGTGACGGTTTCCTACAATGAGCAGTTCTTC.

The table lists this clonotype with many counts. The chain employs TRBV28 and TRBJ1-6, with 7 positions matching TRBD1. With 8 bases clipped from V and 3 bases from J, the junction kept 10 bases outside the gene matches. Germline V lookup: CDR1 MDHEN, CDR2 SYDVKM. The CDR3 loop spans 16 amino acids. CDR3 DNA sequence: TGTGCCAGCGCCCCCGGGACAGAAGTCTATAATTCACCCCTCCACTTT. Residues: CASAPGTEVYNSPLHF.

V is TRBV24-1 and J is TRBJ2-1; D remains unclear. The V gene's germline CDR1 is KGHDR and CDR2 SFDVKD. The V end lost 5 bases, the J end lost 8 bases, and 15 bases lay between the germline ends. The CDR3 length is 14 residues. Here the CDR3 DNA reads TGTGCCACCAGTGCTATCGGGCGACACGATGAGCAGTTCTTC. This gives the protein CATSAIGRHDEQFF.

The sample holds many counts of this clonotype. The chain carries TRBV4-1 and TRBJ1-1; D is perhaps TRBD1 (6 bases). CDR3 length equals 15 residues. V lost 4 bases and J 5 bases, leaving 17 bases between the germline ends. Per germline, CDR1 MGHRA and CDR2 YSYEKL. Here the CDR3 reads CASSPTEGGRTEAFF. The CDR3 region has the DNA TGCGCCAGCAGCCCTACGGAAGGGGGGCGAACTGAAGCTTTCTTT.

The chain combines TRBV7-9 with TRBJ2-3; D is perhaps TRBD2 (5 bases). Germline loops: CDR1 SEHNR, CDR2 FQNEAQ (reference sequence). The CDR3 runs to 13 residues. The germline V and J ends were trimmed by 9 bases and 1 base, with 11 bases remaining between them. The CDR3 nucleotides read TGTGCCAGACTGGAGGAAGGCACAGATACGCAGTATTTT. Protein sequence: CARLEEGTDTQYF.

The table lists this clonotype with a few counts. The rearrangement joins TRBV28 to TRBJ1-1; no clear D. There are 14 residues in the CDR3. The germline V and J ends were trimmed by 3 bases and 3 bases, with 11 bases remaining between them. Germline CDR1 MDHEN, CDR2 SYDVKM. The CDR3 nucleotides are TGTGCCAGCAGTTTTGTAGGAGGGTACACTGAAGCTTTCTTT. Translated, it gives CASSFVGGYTEAFF.

This clonotype was detected many times. The chain joins TRBV28 to TRBJ1-4, with 11 nucleotides matching TRBD1. The germline gives CDR1 MDHEN, CDR2 SYDVKM. This CDR3 spans 16 amino acids. The V segment lost 2 bases and the J segment 8 bases; nucleotides outside the gene matches: 7. CDR3 sequence: CASSLAGTGGREKLFF. Written as DNA, the CDR3 is TGTGCCAGCAGTTTAGCCGGGACAGGGGGGCGGGAAAAACTGTTTTTT.

The chain links TRBV6-5 to TRBJ2-5, with 8 bases matching TRBD1. CDR3 length equals 14 residues. The trim removed 2 bases at V and 5 bases at J, leaving 4 bases unmatched. The germline V gene has CDR1 MNHEY and CDR2 SVGAGI. The CDR3 reads CASSYGQGLETQYF. The CDR3 DNA is TGTGCCAGCAGTTACGGACAGGGTTTGGAGACCCAGTACTTC.

This rearrangement joins TRBV19 to TRBJ1-2; the match to TRBD1 covers 7 bases. The CDR3 sequence is 15 residues long. Germline CDR1 reads LNHDA; CDR2 reads SQIVND (reference sequence). Trimming took 5 bases from V and 8 from J; bases not matched to a gene: 14. The CDR3 nucleotides read TGTGCCAGTAGTGTTTCCTTTGAAGGGGGCCGCGGCTACACCTTC. Translated: CASSVSFEGGRGYTF.